This T cell receptor (beta chain) was observed in a study of cytomegalovirus exposure and HLA in healthy donors. Study-wide findings and caveats: Most of the TCR beta V segments (in an earlier analysis) were productive either about 90% or about 30% of the time.

V dropped 5 bases and J dropped 5; count of bases not matched to a gene: 5. This CDR3 is built from 15 residues. CDR1 is MDHEN, CDR2 SYDVKM, per germline. The PCR contained 60 Vbeta and 13 Jbeta primers. Libraries were prepared by immunoSEQ multiplex PCR; TCRdb keeps only in-frame clonotypes and omits some of them. The data show more than 85,000 clones, around 75% seen once. Comments on this clone: Its specificity is unknown.

The chain uses TRBV28 and TRBJ2-1, with 11 bases aligning to TRBD2. The TCR sequence derives from a man aged 35 to 55 in good health and CMV-seronegative. Sequencing was carried out using PBMCs. The CDR3 protein is CASSPGGLADNEQFF. The DNA of the CDR3 is TGTGCCAGCAGTCCCGGGGGACTAGCGGACAATGAGCAGTTCTTC.